What follows are 26 T cell receptor beta chains derived from one specimen sequenced in a study of blood T cells in healthy people across ages. It was with a sample-barcoded 5' primer and a J-beta primer mix that a second PCR of roughly 7 to 11 cycles was run. TCRdb called the 5' RACE reads again in MiXCR, with one record for every CDR3 protein. The data show about 2 million distinct CDR3 sequences, less than 50% seen once. The specimen sequenced was blood. The receptors derive from a woman in her thirties or forties in good health.

This chain links TRBV12-3 or TRBV12-4 with TRBJ1-6; D possibly corresponds to TRBD1 (6 bases). Trimming shortened V by 3 bases and J by 8 bases, and 8 bases separated the two germline ends. This CDR3 is built from 13 residues. The DNA of the CDR3 is TGTGCCAGCAGTTTTAGGGGGGATTCACCCCTCCACTTT. Protein product: CASSFRGDSPLHF.

The rearrangement uses TRBV2 and TRBJ2-3; D is uncertain. With 5 bases removed from V and 0 bases from J, the gap between germline ends came to 9 bases. This CDR3 spans 14 amino acids. CDR1 SNHLY and CDR2 FYNNEI come from the germline V gene. The CDR3 region is CASSRSISTDTQYF. The CDR3 DNA is TGTGCCAGCAGTCGATCTATAAGCACAGATACGCAGTATTTT.

The V call is TRBV27, the J call TRBJ2-5; 8 bases fit TRBD2. Trimming at V came to 0 bases and at J to 2 bases, leaving 14 bases not matched to a gene. CDR1 is MNHEY, CDR2 SMNVEV, per germline (reference sequence). The CDR3 runs to 19 residues. The CDR3 region has the DNA TGTGCCAGCAGTTTATCGAATGGCAGGGCGGGGGGACATCAAGAGACCCAGTACTTC. Residues: CASSLSNGRAGGHQETQYF.

The chain recombines TRBV12-3 or TRBV12-4 with TRBJ2-1, with 8 bases matching TRBD2. The trim removed 2 bases at V and 0 bases at J, leaving 6 bases unmatched. The CDR3 runs to 17 residues. The DNA of the CDR3 is TGTGCCAGCAGTTTATCGGGGCGGGGGGACTCCTACAATGAGCAGTTCTTC. Amino acid sequence: CASSLSGRGDSYNEQFF.

The J gene is TRBJ2-7, the V gene TRBV7-2; unclear D gene. This CDR3 contains 15 residues. The ends were cut back, 3 bases at V and 7 bases at J, with 19 bases in the middle. Germline V gene lookup returns CDR1 SGHTA and CDR2 FQGNSA. The CDR3 here is CASSFGRYSYNEQYF. CDR3 DNA: TGTGCCAGCAGCTTTGGCAGATACTCCTACAATGAGCAGTACTTC.

The chain carries TRBV20-1 and TRBJ1-2; TRBD1 matches at 7 bases. The junction had 12 bases not matched to a gene; V was cut back by 3 bases and J by 8 bases. Germline assignment: CDR1 DFQATT and CDR2 SNEGSKA (reference sequence). CDR3 size: 14 residues. This chain's CDR3 is CSASRGQGQGGYTF. The CDR3 DNA follows: TGCAGTGCTAGTAGGGGGCAGGGTCAAGGCGGCTACACCTTC.

Regarding this clonotype: The conserved closing phenylalanine or tryptophan is absent in this CDR3, likely reflecting a read error. The gene calls are TRBV20-1 and TRBJ1-2; the D gene is possibly TRBD1 (5 bases). The length of the CDR3 is 14 residues. The V gene's germline CDR1 is DFQATT and CDR2 SNEGSKA (reference sequence). With 6 bases removed from V and 0 bases from J, the gap between germline ends came to 14 bases. The CDR3 protein is CSAPSGASNYGYTS. The CDR3 nucleotides read TGCAGTGCCCCAAGTGGGGCATCTAACTATGGCTACACCTCC.

The gene calls are TRBV7-8 and TRBJ2-7, with a tentative D call TRBD2 (5 bases). Germline-derived CDR1 and CDR2 are SGHVS and FQNEAQ. The CDR3 consists of 16 residues. Trimming cost V 1 base and J 3 bases, with 16 bases left between them. The CDR3 loop is CASSLGGDEGGYEQYF. CDR3 bases: TGTGCCAGCAGCTTAGGAGGTGATGAGGGCGGCTACGAGCAGTACTTC. Together with reference TRBV7-8 and TRBJ2-7, the CDR3 gives the full variable domain: GAGVSQSPRYKVAKRGQDVALRCDPISGHVSLFWYQQALGQGPEFLTYFQNEAQLDKSGLPSDRFFAERPEGSVSTLKIQRTQQEDSAVYLCASSLGGDEGGYEQYFGPGTRLTVT.

This clonotype was picked up a small number of times. This sequence joins TRBV6-5 and TRBJ1-2; weak D call: TRBD1 (6 bases). Looked up from germline, CDR1 is MNHEY and CDR2 is SVGAGI. CDR3 size: 13 residues. V gave up 4 bases and J gave up 4 bases, with 10 bases separating them. CDR3 protein: CASSSGVGYGYTF. As DNA, the CDR3 is TGTGCCAGCAGTTCAGGGGTGGGCTATGGCTACACCTTC.

CDR3 sequence (DNA): TGTGCCAGCAGCCAGGGGACTAGCGGGGGAGAGGGGGTACAAGAGACCCAGTACTTC. Translating gives CASSQGTSGGEGVQETQYF. The chain couples TRBV11-1 to TRBJ2-5; 14 bases line up with TRBD2. V was pared by 5 bases and J by 2 bases, with 13 bases of the junction left unmatched. CDR1 SGHAT and CDR2 FQDESV come from the germline V gene (reference sequence). This CDR3 has 19 residues.

This clonotype is a singleton in its sample. The chain joins TRBV20-1 to TRBJ1-2; D uncertain. Germline V gene sequence: CDR1 DFQATT, CDR2 SNEGSKA (reference sequence). Trimming took off 3 bases at V and 4 bases at J, with 9 bases between the two ends. The CDR3 spans 12 residues. In DNA, the CDR3 is TGCAGTGCTAGTCTGGGCGGCTATGGCTACACCTTC. It specifies CSASLGGYGYTF.

CDR3 nucleotide sequence: TGTGCCAGCAGCTCCCGGACGCGATTCACCACCTACGAGCAGTACTTC. The encoded protein is CASSSRTRFTTYEQYF. The J gene is TRBJ2-7, the V gene TRBV7-2; no firm D call. CDR3 length: 16 amino acids. V was cut by 4 bases and J by 2 bases, with 18 bases left in between. Germline V gene sequence: CDR1 SGHTA, CDR2 FQGNSA.

The genes are TRBV20-1 and TRBJ2-3, with D possibly called TRBD1 or TRBD2 (6 bases each). The V gene's germline CDR1 is DFQATT and CDR2 SNEGSKA (reference sequence). CDR3 length equals 15 residues. The chain's CDR3 is CSGRTWGANTDTQYF. CDR3 bases: TGCAGCGGACGAACCTGGGGGGCCAACACAGATACGCAGTATTTT.

This clonotype has a handful of counts. V and J are TRBV24-1 and TRBJ2-1; possible D gene TRBD2, 5 bases. Trimming took 7 bases from V and 6 from J, leaving 12 bases between them. The germline gives CDR1 KGHDR, CDR2 SFDVKD. This CDR3 has 13 amino acids. Written as DNA, the CDR3 is TGTGCCACCAGCAAGGACTCTCTCAATGAGCAGTTCTTC. Its protein product is CATSKDSLNEQFF.

The chain uses TRBV7-9 and TRBJ2-4; the D gene could be TRBD1 or TRBD2 (6 bases each). Germline loops: CDR1 SEHNR, CDR2 FQNEAQ (reference sequence). The CDR3 is made up of 16 amino acids. V lost 5 bases to trimming and J lost 6 bases, with 20 bases between them. Written as DNA, the CDR3 is TGTGCCAGCAGCGACTCTGCGGGACTCAGGGGAAACATTCAGTACTTC. Translating it yields CASSDSAGLRGNIQYF. The whole variable domain, remainder taken from reference TRBV7-9 and TRBJ2-4, is DTGVSQNPRHKITKRGQNVTFRCDPISEHNRLYWYRQTLGQGPEFLTYFQNEAQLEKSRLLSDRFSAERPKGSFSTLEIQRTEQGDSAMYLCASSDSAGLRGNIQYFGAGTRLSVL.

This rearrangement joins TRBV2 to TRBJ2-1; 9 positions agree with TRBD1. The trim removed 8 bases at V and 12 bases at J, leaving 8 bases unmatched. Germline values: CDR1 SNHLY, CDR2 FYNNEI. CDR3 length: 12 residues. CDR3 nucleotides: TGTGCCAGCCATGACAGGGGGAAGAGGCAGTTCTTC. Protein: CASHDRGKRQFF.

J is TRBJ2-1 and V is TRBV6-2 or TRBV6-3; 7 bases map to TRBD2. Per the germline V gene, CDR1 is MNHEY and CDR2 is SVGEGT. The CDR3 extends over 13 amino acids. The trim removed 4 bases at V and 10 bases at J, leaving 7 bases unmatched. CDR3 nucleotide sequence: TGTGCCAGCAGTTCAACTAGCGCACGCGAGCAGTTCTTC. This gives the protein CASSSTSAREQFF.

The chain uses TRBV15 and TRBJ2-5; a possible D gene is TRBD1 (6 bases). The better agreement between TRBJ2-7 and the DNA end casts doubt on the J call. Per germline, CDR1 LNHNV and CDR2 YYDKDF (reference sequence). There are 16 residues in the CDR3. The CDR3 loop is CATSSRDRRYSYEQYF. CDR3 bases: TGTGCCACCAGCAGTCGCGACAGGAGGTACTCCTACGAGCAGTACTTC.

This clonotype showed up just a few times. The V and J genes are TRBV7-2 and TRBJ1-2; D unresolved. CDR3 length: 13 amino acids. Germline V lookup: CDR1 SGHTA, CDR2 FQGNSA. Trimming left V 3 bases short and J 5 bases short, with 10 bases between. The CDR3 coding sequence is TGTGCCAGCAGCTTGGCCGACACGTATGGCTACACCTTC. Its protein is CASSLADTYGYTF.

This clonotype has just one count. V and J are TRBV5-1 and TRBJ2-1; TRBD1 aligns across 9 bases. CDR3 length equals 16 residues. V lost 2 bases, J lost 0 bases, and 3 bases stayed unmatched. Looked up from germline, CDR1 is SGHRS and CDR2 is YFSETQ. This CDR3 is CASSLQGAYSYNEQFF. As DNA, the CDR3 is TGCGCCAGCAGCTTACAGGGGGCTTACTCCTACAATGAGCAGTTCTTC.

The rearrangement joins TRBV9 to TRBJ2-1, with D possibly matching TRBD2 (6 bases). CDR3 size: 15 residues. CDR1 SGDLS and CDR2 YYNGEE come from the germline V gene. Trimming took off 0 bases at V and 4 bases at J, with 11 bases between the two ends. The CDR3 loop is CASSVAPGTYNEQFF. DNA for the CDR3: TGTGCCAGCAGCGTAGCCCCGGGGACTTACAATGAGCAGTTCTTC.

This clonotype turned up a few times. The CDR3 loop is CASSQGAGAKNIQYF. CDR3 DNA: TGTGCCAGCAGCCAGGGGGCAGGGGCCAAAAACATTCAGTACTTC. The chain combines TRBV14 with TRBJ2-4; possible D gene TRBD1, 6 bases. Trimming shortened V by 3 bases and J by 1 base, and 10 bases separated the two germline ends. The germline CDR1 and CDR2 sequences are SGHDN and FVKESK. The length of the CDR3 is 15 residues.

This clonotype was seen a handful of times. The V and J genes are TRBV5-1 and TRBJ1-2; 7 nucleotides line up with TRBD1. The ends lost 4 bases at V and 2 bases at J; junction bases unmatched: 8. The CDR3 is 15 residues long. Germline V lookup: CDR1 SGHRS, CDR2 YFSETQ. The CDR3 DNA follows: TGCGCCAGCAGCGCTCTACCGGGACAGAACTATGGCTACACCTTC. Encoded protein: CASSALPGQNYGYTF.

This clonotype occurred a few times. This chain connects TRBV12-3 or TRBV12-4 to TRBJ2-1; 7 positions agree with TRBD1. This CDR3 has 13 residues. J gave up 8 bases and V 5 bases, and 6 bases lay outside the gene matches. CDR3 nucleotide sequence: TGTGCCAGCAGTACCCGGGACAGTCATGAGCAGTTCTTC. Translating gives CASSTRDSHEQFF.

This chain joins TRBV6-2 or TRBV6-3 and TRBJ2-4; the D is unclear. V lost 2 bases, J lost 0 bases, and 8 bases lay in between. The CDR3 consists of 15 residues. Germline V gene sequence: CDR1 MNHEY, CDR2 SVGEGT. The CDR3 sequence is CASSYANGAKNIQYF. The CDR3 DNA is TGTGCCAGCAGTTACGCGAACGGAGCCAAAAACATTCAGTACTTC.

The chain uses TRBV20-1 and TRBJ2-1, with D possibly TRBD2 on 5 matching bases. Deletions cut 3 bases from V and 3 bases from J, with 9 bases between. The CDR3 consists of 13 residues. Looked up from germline, CDR1 is DFQATT and CDR2 is SNEGSKA (reference sequence). CDR3 bases: TGCAGTGCTAGTTCGGCGGGCTACAATGAGCAGTTCTTC. Its translation is CSASSAGYNEQFF.